These T cell receptor beta chains were read from a single sample in a study of human T cells and chemical hapten exposure. TCRdb used MiXCR to reprocess the RACE reads, holding one entry per CDR3 protein. The sample includes 180,000 or so distinct CDR3 sequences, under 25% of them seen just once. Here the sequenced sample was whole blood, taken in connection with sensitization to the hapten diphenylcyclopropenone (DPC). The receptor source for this set is a woman aged 45-60 years with alopecia areata. Some clones in this sample may be carry-over from other donors' samples. Each CDR3 is given with its conserved first and last residue. A D gene is named only where the DNA matches it firmly. Size is stated for part of the rows, as once, few or many counts, or as a class when the clone is expanded.

abundance,d_gene,j_gene,v_gene,CDR3nt,CDR3aa
NA,TRBD2,TRBJ2-1,TRBV5-1,TGCGCCAGCAGCTGGACTTCTAGCGGCAATGAGCAGTTCTTC,CASSWTSSGNEQFF
few,NA,TRBJ2-7,TRBV20-1,TGCAGTGCCGAGGGGGGGGGGCAAAGGGCGCAGTACTTC,CSAEGGGQRAQYF
few,NA,TRBJ2-5,TRBV10-3,TGTGCCATCAGTGAGTCGGTCAGCCAAGAGACCCAGTACTTC,CAISESVSQETQYF
NA,TRBD1,TRBJ2-7,TRBV6-5,TGTGGCAGCAGTTACGCCCCCACAGGGGATTACGAGCAGTACTTC,CGSSYAPTGDYEQYF
NA,NA,TRBJ1-1,TRBV6-5,TGTGCCAGCTTTGGGGGAATTATAGCTGAAGCTTTCTTT,CASFGGIIAEAFF
few,NA,TRBJ1-1,TRBV5-1,TGCGCCAGCAGCTCACTGTTGAACACTGAAGCTTTCTTT,CASSSLLNTEAFF
NA,NA,TRBJ2-3,TRBV19,TGTGCCAGTAGCCCCTCAGGTCTAGGGAGAGATACGCAGTATTTT,CASSPSGLGRDTQYF
NA,TRBD2,TRBJ2-1,TRBV6-1,TGTGCCAGCAGCAAACGGGAGGGCTTGGGCAATGAGCAGTTCTTC,CASSKREGLGNEQFF
NA,NA,TRBJ1-1,TRBV25-1,TGTGCCAGCAGTGAGGGACGGATGAACACTGAAGCTTTCTTT,CASSEGRMNTEAFF
NA,TRBD1,TRBJ1-1,TRBV9,TGTGCCAGCAGCGCTGACAGGGGGCCGGGGTACACTGAAGCTTTCTTT,CASSADRGPGYTEAFF
NA,NA,TRBJ2-7,TRBV29-1,TGCAGCGTCGGACAGTCATACGAGCAGTACTTC,CSVGQSYEQYF
NA,TRBD2,TRBJ2-7,TRBV11-3,TGTGCCAGCAGCTTAATGGGACTAGTCGGCTACGAGCAGTACTTC,CASSLMGLVGYEQYF
NA,NA,TRBJ2-7,TRBV10-3,TGTGCCGCCCGGGAGGACAGCTCCTACGAGCAGTACTTC,CAAREDSSYEQYF
NA,NA,TRBJ2-7,TRBV5-1,TGCGCCAGCAGCTTTAAGGACAGCCCCGTCTACGAGCAGTACTTC,CASSFKDSPVYEQYF
NA,NA,TRBJ2-7,TRBV11-2,TGTGCCAGCAGCTTAGAGGGGGGCCCGTCCTACGAGCAGTACTTC,CASSLEGGPSYEQYF
few,NA,TRBJ2-1,TRBV10-1,TGCGCCAGCAGTGACAACAACTATGAGCAGTTCTTC,CASSDNNYEQFF
NA,NA,TRBJ2-1,TRBV11-2,TGTGCCAGCAGCTTAGCTGGCACTTACAGGAATGAGCAGTTCTTC,CASSLAGTYRNEQFF
few,TRBD1,TRBJ2-2,TRBV5-1,TGCGCCAGCAGCGTACAGGGGGGCACCGGGGAGCTGTTTTTT,CASSVQGGTGELFF
NA,TRBD2,TRBJ2-1,TRBV20-1,TGCAGTGCTCCCAAGACTAGCGGAACCTACAATGAGCAGTTCTTC,CSAPKTSGTYNEQFF
few,TRBD1,TRBJ2-2,TRBV9,TGTGCCAGCAGCGTAGTGAGTTGGTGGGGACAGACTTTCACCGGGGAGCTGTTTTTT,CASSVVSWWGQTFTGELFF
many,NA,TRBJ1-1,TRBV20-1,TGCAGTGCTCCCCAAGGGAACACTGAAGCTTTCTTT,CSAPQGNTEAFF
few,TRBD1,TRBJ1-2,TRBV29-1,TGCAGCGCAGACAGGGAATATGGCTACACCTTC,CSADREYGYTF
many,TRBD1,TRBJ1-2,TRBV28,TGTGCCAGCAGGCCTACAGGGGGCTTTAACTATGGCTACACCTTC,CASRPTGGFNYGYTF
NA,TRBD2,TRBJ2-3,TRBV7-8,TGTGCCAGCAGTTCGGGAGGGTGGACAGATACGCAGTATTTT,CASSSGGWTDTQYF
NA,NA,TRBJ2-7,TRBV12-3/TRBV12-4,TGTGCCAGCAGCCAGACATATGGGGGGAGGACCTACGAGCAGTACTTC,CASSQTYGGRTYEQYF
NA,NA,TRBJ2-7,TRBV6-5,TGTGCCAGCAGTTACTCGGCAGGGCCATCCTACGAGCAGTACTTC,CASSYSAGPSYEQYF
few,TRBD1,TRBJ2-1,TRBV9,TGTGCCAGCAGCGTCGACAGGGGGATAGCCAATGAGCAGTTCTTC,CASSVDRGIANEQFF
many,NA,TRBJ1-6,TRBV20-1,TGCAGTGCTAGGTTGGGAGGGGGTATTAATTCACCCCTCCACTTT,CSARLGGGINSPLHF
NA,NA,TRBJ2-6,TRBV6-2/TRBV6-3,TGTGCCAGCAGTTCGTCGTTGGCCCCGGGGCCTGGGGCCAACGTCCTGACTTTC,CASSSSLAPGPGANVLTF